The 24 T cell receptor beta chains in this list originate from one sample, sequenced in a study of immune evolution from preneoplasia to lung adenocarcinoma. The method was immunoSEQ multiplex PCR; TCRdb's version includes in-frame clones alone and lacks a portion of them. The sample has under 4,000 clones, approximately 73% seen once. The sequenced material came from FFPE minimally invasive lung adenocarcinoma tissue. The source is a person aged 60-80 years with lung adenocarcinoma.

The chain carries TRBV11-2 and TRBJ1-5, with D hard to call. In germline, CDR1 is SGHAT, CDR2 FQNNGV. V gave up 1 base and J gave up 5 bases, with 15 bases separating them. The CDR3 sequence is 16 residues long. The CDR3 here is CASSLGPGRRDQPQHF. The CDR3 DNA sequence: TGTGCCAGCAGCTTAGGACCGGGCCGGAGAGATCAGCCCCAGCATTTT.

The chain has TRBV5-8 and TRBJ2-1; TRBD2 matches at 10 bases. V dropped 4 bases and J dropped 6; count of bases not matched to a gene: 7. Germline CDR1 reads SGHTS; CDR2 reads YDEGEE. CDR3 size: 15 residues. For the CDR3, the DNA is TGTGCCAGCAGCGGAAAGGGACTAGCGTCCAATGAGCAGTTCTTC. It translates to CASSGKGLASNEQFF.

This clone appeared a single time. The gene calls are TRBV27 and TRBJ2-3; TRBD2 is a possible D gene (5 bases). In germline, CDR1 is MNHEY, CDR2 SMNVEV (reference sequence). This CDR3 spans 17 amino acids. V gave up 5 bases and J gave up 2 bases, with 20 bases separating them. The DNA of the CDR3 is TGTGCCAGCAGTCCCCGCGAGGGAATAGCGCACACAGATACGCAGTATTTT. Encoded protein: CASSPREGIAHTDTQYF.

The chain is built from TRBV28 and TRBJ2-5, with D perhaps given as TRBD1 or TRBD2 (5 bases each). The CDR3 is made up of 14 amino acids. Germline V gene lookup returns CDR1 MDHEN and CDR2 SYDVKM. The germline V and J ends were trimmed by 5 bases and 4 bases, with 14 bases remaining between them. The CDR3: CASSPPGGSETQYF. Written as DNA, the CDR3 is TGTGCCAGCAGTCCCCCTGGGGGATCAGAGACCCAGTACTTC. Full variable domain (outside the CDR3, taken from reference TRBV28 and TRBJ2-5): DVKVTQSSRYLVKRTGEKVFLECVQDMDHENMFWYRQDPGLGLRLIYFSYDVKMKEKGDIPEGYSVSREKKERFSLILESASTNQTSMYLCASSPPGGSETQYFGPGTRLLVL.

This chain's CDR3 is CASSPLGGEAFF. In nucleotides, the CDR3 is TGTGCCAGCAGCCCCCTGGGGGGTGAAGCTTTCTTT. The V call is TRBV28, the J call TRBJ1-1; possibly TRBD1 for D (5 bases). Deletions cut 6 bases from V and 7 bases from J, with 12 bases between. Germline V lookup: CDR1 MDHEN, CDR2 SYDVKM. The CDR3 extends over 12 amino acids.

This clone came up once. V usage is TRBV11-2 and J usage is TRBJ2-1; 8 positions match TRBD2. The CDR3 has 13 residues. Trimming took 6 bases from V and 7 from J; bases not matched to a gene: 5. In germline, CDR1 is SGHAT, CDR2 FQNNGV. DNA of the CDR3: TGTGCCAGCAGTTTTACTAGCGGTAATGAGCAGTTCTTC. Encoded protein: CASSFTSGNEQFF.

This clone was seen a few times. The chain combines TRBV7-3 with TRBJ2-5, with 9 bases matching TRBD2. Germline V lookup: CDR1 SGHTA, CDR2 FQGTGA. V was clipped by 2 bases and J by 4 bases; unmatched bases: 5. The CDR3 extends over 15 amino acids. CDR3 bases: TGTGCCAGCAGCTTAGGCGGGAGGGCCGGAGAGACCCAGTACTTC. The encoded protein is CASSLGGRAGETQYF.

This chain links TRBV7-9 with TRBJ2-7; 7 positions match TRBD1. Germline V gene lookup returns CDR1 SEHNR and CDR2 FQNEAQ (reference sequence). The length of the CDR3 is 14 residues. V shed 1 base and J 5 bases; nucleotides not matched to a gene: 5. The CDR3 DNA follows: TGTGCCAGCAGCTTAGGTCAGGGGGTCGACGAGCAGTACTTC. Amino acids: CASSLGQGVDEQYF. Full variable domain (missing parts from reference TRBV7-9 and TRBJ2-7): DTGVSQNPRHKITKRGQNVTFRCDPISEHNRLYWYRQTLGQGPEFLTYFQNEAQLEKSRLLSDRFSAERPKGSFSTLEIQRTEQGDSAMYLCASSLGQGVDEQYFGPGTRLTVT.

The chain recombines TRBV19 with TRBJ1-1, with a possible D match to TRBD1 (6 bases). Trimming took 5 bases from V and 1 from J, leaving 23 bases between them. Germline assignment: CDR1 LNHDA and CDR2 SQIVND (reference sequence). The length of the CDR3 is 18 residues. This CDR3 is CASSSLRGRGGWNTEAFF. CDR3 bases: TGTGCCAGTAGTTCCCTCAGGGGTCGCGGGGGGTGGAACACTGAAGCTTTCTTT. Full variable domain (missing parts from reference TRBV19 and TRBJ1-1): DGGITQSPKYLFRKEGQNVTLSCEQNLNHDAMYWYRQDPGQGLRLIYYSQIVNDFQKGDIAEGYSVSREKKESFPLTVTSAQKNPTAFYLCASSSLRGRGGWNTEAFFGQGTRLTVV.

The gene calls are TRBV10-3 and TRBJ2-2; unclear D gene. Germline V gives CDR1 ENHRY, CDR2 SYGVKD. The V gene lost 7 bases and the J gene lost 7 bases, with 13 bases spanning the gap. The CDR3 is 13 amino acids. The chain's CDR3 is CAINPGSGGELFF. In nucleotides, the CDR3 is TGTGCCATCAACCCAGGATCGGGCGGGGAGCTGTTTTTT.

This clone has a handful of counts. This rearrangement joins TRBV6-5 to TRBJ2-5; no reliable D call. The CDR3 contains 15 residues. Trimming removed 2 bases from V and 4 bases from J, with 14 bases in between. Per germline, CDR1 MNHEY and CDR2 SVGAGI. Here the CDR3 reads CASSYSSFLRETQYF. The CDR3 DNA is TGTGCCAGCAGTTACAGCAGCTTCTTGCGAGAGACCCAGTACTTC.

J is TRBJ2-7 and V is TRBV6-1; D uncertain. V lost 2 bases and J 6 bases, leaving 17 bases between the germline ends. The CDR3 consists of 15 residues. Per germline, CDR1 MNHNS and CDR2 SASEGT. The CDR3 sequence is CASSERVGPAREQYF. Here the CDR3 DNA reads TGTGCCAGCAGTGAACGGGTAGGGCCGGCTCGCGAGCAGTACTTC.

As regards this clone: Additional DNA sequences in this sample encode the identical CDR3. The chain uses TRBV4-1 and TRBJ1-1; no firm D call. Trimming stripped 3 bases from V and 8 bases from J, with 10 bases between. The length of the CDR3 is 12 residues. Germline CDR1 is MGHRA and CDR2 is YSYEKL. The CDR3 DNA is TGCGCCAGCAGCCAGGGAGATACGGAAGCTTTCTTT. Translating it yields CASSQGDTEAFF.

The chain couples TRBV9 to TRBJ1-3; D gene uncertain. This CDR3 comprises 14 residues. CDR1 and CDR2 (germline): SGDLS, YYNGEE. The ends were cut back, 4 bases at V and 0 bases at J, with 8 bases in the middle. CDR3 DNA sequence: TGTGCCAGCAGCCCGCACTCCTCTGGAAACACCATATATTTT. It is translated as CASSPHSSGNTIYF.

Turning to this clone: A junction boundary mismatches the germline segment, possibly from a read error. The chain is built from TRBV5-6 and TRBJ2-1; 7 bases map to TRBD1. Germline loops: CDR1 SGHDT, CDR2 YYEEEE. The CDR3 consists of 16 residues. The CDR3 coding sequence is TGTGCCAGCAGCATCTTAGGGACAGAACTTTACAATGAACAGTTCTTC. It is translated as CASSILGTELYNEQFF.

The gene calls are TRBV19 and TRBJ2-7; 10 bases fit TRBD2. The CDR3 has 14 amino acids. V dropped 10 bases and J dropped 0; count of bases not matched to a gene: 6. CDR1 LNHDA and CDR2 SQIVND come from the germline V gene (reference sequence). The CDR3 coding sequence is TGTGCCACGCGGACTAGCGGCGCCTCCTACGAGCAGTACTTC. Amino acid sequence: CATRTSGASYEQYF.

The gene calls are TRBV18 and TRBJ2-5; 7 positions agree with TRBD2. Germline assignment: CDR1 KGHSH and CDR2 LQKENI. The CDR3 totals 17 residues. J gave up 3 bases and V 1 base, and 11 bases lay outside the gene matches. The chain's CDR3 is CASSPRRLADAKETQYF. CDR3 coding DNA: TGTGCCAGCTCACCACGTAGGCTAGCGGACGCCAAAGAGACCCAGTACTTC.

This chain connects TRBV10-3 to TRBJ1-1; 8 nucleotides match TRBD1. After removal of 0 bases from V and 1 base from J, the junction contained 4 bases not matched to a gene. CDR3 length: 16 residues. Per the germline V gene, CDR1 is ENHRY and CDR2 is SYGVKD. DNA for the CDR3: TGTGCCATCAGTGAGTCGCTCGGACAGGGGAACACTGAAGCTTTCTTT. Protein product: CAISESLGQGNTEAFF.

V and J are TRBV27 and TRBJ2-7, with 7 positions matching TRBD2. CDR3 size: 14 residues. Germline values: CDR1 MNHEY, CDR2 SMNVEV (reference sequence). V was clipped by 3 bases and J by 0 bases; unmatched bases: 2. The CDR3 here is CASSFRGSSYEQYF. For the CDR3, the DNA is TGTGCCAGCAGTTTCCGCGGGAGCTCCTACGAGCAGTACTTC.

This chain joins TRBV5-1 and TRBJ2-5; possibly TRBD2 for D (6 bases). Trimming pared 7 bases from V and 1 base from J, leaving 14 bases between. The CDR3 sequence is 14 residues long. Germline V gene lookup returns CDR1 SGHRS and CDR2 YFSETQ. CDR3 bases: TGCGCCAGCCGCCAGGTGGGAGGCCAAGAGACCCAGTACTTC. Protein: CASRQVGGQETQYF.

The chain employs TRBV6-1 and TRBJ2-1, with 10 bases lining up with TRBD2. V lost 4 bases to trimming and J lost 3 bases; unmatched junction nucleotides: 9. Germline CDR1 is MNHNS and CDR2 is SASEGT. This CDR3 comprises 17 residues. CDR3 sequence: CASSALSSGSFYNEQFF. Here the CDR3 DNA reads TGTGCCAGCAGTGCCCTATCTAGCGGGAGTTTCTACAATGAGCAGTTCTTC.

This clone was seen a handful of times. The rearrangement links TRBV7-6 to TRBJ2-1, with a tentative D call TRBD2 (6 bases). Germline V gene lookup returns CDR1 SGHVS and CDR2 FNYEAQ. V dropped 4 bases and J dropped 5 bases, with 15 bases sitting between them. The CDR3 loop spans 15 amino acids. CDR3 in amino acids: CASSSSGLLNNEQFF. CDR3 coding DNA: TGTGCCAGCAGCTCGTCGGGACTTCTAAACAATGAGCAGTTCTTC.

The chain links TRBV10-3 to TRBJ1-1; TRBD1 matches 7 bases. CDR3 length: 14 amino acids. Germline V gene sequence: CDR1 ENHRY, CDR2 SYGVKD. The junction had 7 bases not matched to a gene; V was cut back by 4 bases and J by 5 bases. The CDR3 bases are TGTGCCATCAGTGGCATGACAGGGCGGACTGAAGCTTTCTTT. Amino acid sequence: CAISGMTGRTEAFF.

The chain employs TRBV28 and TRBJ2-2; 9 nucleotides match TRBD2. The CDR3 extends over 15 amino acids. V trimming: 6 bases; J trimming: 0 bases; junction bases outside the gene matches: 2. The germline gives CDR1 MDHEN, CDR2 SYDVKM. The CDR3 loop is CASSRTSANTGELFF. The CDR3 bases are TGTGCCAGCAGCCGGACTAGCGCGAACACCGGGGAGCTGTTTTTT.